This TCR beta chain comes out of a study of T cell changes during pregnancy in multiple sclerosis. Per germline, CDR1 SNHLY and CDR2 FYNNEI. The junction had 6 bases not matched to a gene; V was cut back by 7 bases and J by 5 bases. There are 15 residues in the CDR3. Profiled with immunoSEQ multiplex PCR; TCRdb holds only in-frame clones, not every one. The table records 40,000 to 55,000 clones, approximately 91% of them present only once. The sequencing here drew on CD8+ T cells from peripheral blood mononuclear cells, taken after pregnancy. The sequence derives from a female donor with multiple sclerosis, enrolled in a pregnancy study. The rearrangement links TRBV2 to TRBJ2-2; 11 positions agree with TRBD1. CDR3 bases: TGTGCCAGCATCGGACAGGGGGCGCGTACCGGGGAGCTGTTTTTT. Translated: CASIGQGARTGELFF. The entire variable domain, with the rest obtained from reference TRBV2 and TRBJ2-2, is as follows: EPEVTQTPSHQVTQMGQEVILRCVPISNHLYFYWYRQILGQKVEFLVSFYNNEISEKSEIFDDQFSVERPDGSNFTLKIRSTKLEDSAMYFCASIGQGARTGELFFGEGSRLTVL.